The subject of this entry is one T cell receptor beta chain. What it binds is unknown. CDR3 length: 18 amino acids. V shed 3 bases and J shed 3 bases, with 23 bases lying between them. Germline V CDR1 and CDR2: LGHNA, YSLEER. The data derive from a study of T cell responses to AZD1222 COVID-19 vaccine. Findings and caveats of the study: Variant regions that are unmutated are reportedly the target of nearly half of spike-specific TCRs. Spike-specific TCR breadth and depth were elevated following two AZD1222 doses.

Sequencing was performed with immunoSEQ multiplex PCR; in TCRdb, only in-frame clones are kept and a portion is missing. The sample holds 120,000 to 150,000 clones; 70% to 90% are singletons and the top ten take approximately 5.1%. The TCR comes from an adult in good health. The specimen comprised peripheral blood, sampled on day 0 of AZD1222 vaccination. J is TRBJ1-2 and V is TRBV4-3; a weak D match, TRBD1 (6 bases). The CDR3 here is CASSHLPQRDKRDYGYTF. Here the CDR3 DNA reads TGCGCCAGCAGCCATCTACCCCAACGGGACAAGAGGGACTATGGCTACACCTTC.